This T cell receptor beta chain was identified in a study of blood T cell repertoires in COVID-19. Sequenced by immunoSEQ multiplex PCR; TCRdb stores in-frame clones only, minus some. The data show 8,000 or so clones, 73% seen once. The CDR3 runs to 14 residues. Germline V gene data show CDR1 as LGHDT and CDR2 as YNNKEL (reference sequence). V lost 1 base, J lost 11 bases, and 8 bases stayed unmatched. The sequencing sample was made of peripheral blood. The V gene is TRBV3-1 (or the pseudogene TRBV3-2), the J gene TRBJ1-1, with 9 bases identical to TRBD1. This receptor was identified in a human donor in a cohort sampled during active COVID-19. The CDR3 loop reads CASSQVSLGQGAFF. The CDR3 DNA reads TGTGCCAGCAGCCAAGTGTCACTGGGACAGGGTGCTTTCTTT.